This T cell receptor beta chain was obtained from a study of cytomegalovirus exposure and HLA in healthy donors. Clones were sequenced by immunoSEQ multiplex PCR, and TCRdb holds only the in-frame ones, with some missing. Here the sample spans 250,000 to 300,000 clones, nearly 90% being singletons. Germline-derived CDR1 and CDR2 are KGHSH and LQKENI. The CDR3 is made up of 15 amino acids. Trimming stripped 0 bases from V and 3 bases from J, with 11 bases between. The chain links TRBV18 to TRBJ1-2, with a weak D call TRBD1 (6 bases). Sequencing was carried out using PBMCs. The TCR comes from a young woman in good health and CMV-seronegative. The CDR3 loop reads CASSPPGTPDYGYTF. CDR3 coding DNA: TGTGCCAGCTCACCACCCGGGACACCGGACTATGGCTACACCTTC. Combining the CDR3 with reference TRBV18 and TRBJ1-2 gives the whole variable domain NAGVMQNPRHLVRRRGQEARLRCSPMKGHSHVYWYRQLPEEGLKFMVYLQKENIIDESGMPKERFSAEFPKEGPSILRIQQVVRGDSAAYFCASSPPGTPDYGYTFGSGTRLTVV.